These 25 T cell receptor beta chains originate from one sample sequenced in a study of cytomegalovirus exposure and HLA in healthy donors. Profiled with immunoSEQ multiplex PCR; TCRdb holds only in-frame clones, not every one. Of about 72,000 clones listed, about 93% are singletons. The source material was PBMCs. Every receptor here comes from a woman between 18 and 29 years old in good health and CMV-seronegative.

The chain recombines TRBV7-2 with TRBJ2-7; weak D call: TRBD1 (5 bases). The germline V and J ends were trimmed by 5 bases and 5 bases, with 13 bases remaining between them. The CDR3 runs 13 residues. Per germline, CDR1 SGHTA and CDR2 FQGNSA. The CDR3 reads CASSPNRPDEQYF. CDR3 nucleotides: TGTGCCAGCAGCCCCAACAGGCCCGACGAGCAGTACTTC.

This clone was found a few times. The CDR3 reads CASSLPPGGGFTEAFF. CDR3 nucleotides: TGTGCCAGCAGCTTGCCCCCAGGTGGGGGCTTCACTGAAGCTTTCTTT. This chain joins TRBV7-2 and TRBJ1-1; TRBD1 might be the D (6 bases). Germline CDR1 reads SGHTA; CDR2 reads FQGNSA. Trimming left V 3 bases short and J 4 bases short, with 18 bases between. This CDR3 is 16 amino acids long.

The chain uses TRBV6-1 and TRBJ2-3; D is ambiguous. Per the germline V gene, CDR1 is MNHNS and CDR2 is SASEGT. CDR3 length equals 12 residues. The ends were cut back, 1 base at V and 7 bases at J, with 6 bases in the middle. In nucleotides, the CDR3 is TGTGCCAGCAGTGAAGACTTCCATACGCAGTATTTT. Translation: CASSEDFHTQYF.

The chain couples TRBV19 to TRBJ2-7; the match to TRBD1 covers 9 bases. The CDR3 runs to 15 residues. Per germline, CDR1 LNHDA and CDR2 SQIVND (reference sequence). Trimming cost V 3 bases and J 4 bases; bases outside gene matches: 7. The CDR3 bases are TGTGCCAGTAGTATCGATCGGGACAGGGCTTACGAGCAGTACTTC. As protein: CASSIDRDRAYEQYF.

J is TRBJ2-7 and V is TRBV11-2; no reliable D call. V gave up 1 base and J gave up 3 bases, with 7 bases separating them. Germline-derived CDR1 and CDR2 are SGHAT and FQNNGV. The CDR3 has 13 amino acids. The CDR3 region has the DNA TGTGCCAGCAGCTTAGGGCAGATCTACGAGCAGTACTTC. It is translated as CASSLGQIYEQYF.

The rearrangement joins TRBV15 to TRBJ1-3; 10 bases map to TRBD1. The V gene's germline CDR1 is LNHNV and CDR2 YYDKDF (reference sequence). With 4 bases clipped from V and 5 bases from J, the junction kept 8 bases outside the gene matches. The CDR3 runs to 16 residues. CDR3 nucleotides: TGTGCCACCAGCAAACGGCCGGGACAGGGGCGAAACACCATATATTTT. It codes for CATSKRPGQGRNTIYF.

This rearrangement joins TRBV29-1 to TRBJ1-3, with D maybe TRBD1 (6 bases). CDR3 length: 13 residues. Germline V gene lookup returns CDR1 SQVTM and CDR2 ANQGSEA. With 4 bases removed from V and 6 bases from J, the gap between germline ends came to 13 bases. The CDR3 DNA reads TGCAGCGTTGTCCGGACAGTTACAAACACCATATATTTT. It yields the protein CSVVRTVTNTIYF.

V gene TRBV9 combines with J gene TRBJ2-7; perhaps TRBD2 as D (6 bases). The germline CDR1 and CDR2 sequences are SGDLS and YYNGEE. V lost 0 bases and J lost 1, with 11 bases in between. The CDR3 is 15 amino acids. The CDR3 DNA is TGTGCCAGCAGCGTAGATATTGGAGGGTCCTACGAGCAGTACTTC. It codes for CASSVDIGGSYEQYF.

The V gene is TRBV4-3, the J gene TRBJ2-3, with D possibly matching TRBD1 (6 bases). The V end lost 3 bases, the J end lost 5 bases, and 15 bases lay between the germline ends. Germline CDR1 reads LGHNA; CDR2 reads YSLEER. CDR3 size: 15 residues. The CDR3 DNA sequence: TGCGCCAGCAGCCAGATTACAGGGTTTCTAGATACGCAGTATTTT. Its protein product is CASSQITGFLDTQYF.

This clone was counted once. This chain connects TRBV5-6 to TRBJ2-1, with 9 bases that match TRBD2. This CDR3 is built from 18 residues. CDR1 is SGHDT and CDR2 is YYEEEE in the germline V gene. The V and J ends lost 4 bases and 1 base, in that order; junction bases with no gene match: 12. Here the CDR3 reads CASSQLRGGLGSYNEQFF. CDR3 nucleotides: TGTGCCAGCAGCCAATTGCGGGGGGGTCTTGGTTCCTACAATGAGCAGTTCTTC.

J is TRBJ2-1 and V is TRBV5-4; 9 bases match TRBD2. Germline CDR1 SGHNT, CDR2 YYREEE (reference sequence). There are 16 residues in the CDR3. With 4 bases clipped from V and 1 base from J, the junction kept 6 bases outside the gene matches. CDR3 protein: CASSVSGGRSYNEQFF. Here the CDR3 DNA reads TGTGCCAGCAGCGTGAGCGGGGGGAGGTCCTACAATGAGCAGTTCTTC.

The chain recombines TRBV29-1 with TRBJ2-7; possible D gene TRBD1, 5 bases. Trimming shortened V by 4 bases and J by 3 bases, and 13 bases separated the two germline ends. The CDR3 length is 13 residues. Germline-derived CDR1 and CDR2 are SQVTM and ANQGSEA. The CDR3 DNA reads as TGCAGCGTTGGGCAGGGCAGCATCTACGAGCAGTACTTC. Its protein is CSVGQGSIYEQYF.

This clone was detected once. In DNA, the CDR3 is TGTGCCAGCAGTTACGGTAGCGTTGGGGGCGCGGGAGCTTTCTTT. Protein sequence: CASSYGSVGGAGAFF. This chain joins TRBV6-5 and TRBJ1-1; tentative D call: TRBD1 (6 bases). Between the trimmed V and J ends, which lost 2 bases and 10 bases, there was a span of 20 bases. The length of the CDR3 is 15 residues. CDR1 MNHEY and CDR2 SVGAGI come from the germline V gene.

For this clone: Sequence at one end of the junction differs from germline and may be a read error. The V and J genes are TRBV28 and TRBJ2-7; D might be TRBD2 (5 bases). The CDR3 is 11 residues long. Germline V lookup: CDR1 MDHEN, CDR2 SYDVKM. CDR3 amino acids: CASSLAGLIIF. CDR3 bases: TGTGCCAGCAGCCTCGCTGGACTGATTATCTTC.

This clone was seen once. The genes are TRBV5-4 and TRBJ2-7, with 11 bases fitting TRBD2. Germline CDR1 and CDR2: SGHNT and YYREEE (reference sequence). CDR3 size: 15 residues. V shed 0 bases and J 2 bases; nucleotides not matched to a gene: 1. CDR3 coding DNA: TGTGCCAGCAGCTTGGGTAGCGGGGGGGCCTACGAGCAGTACTTC. Amino acids: CASSLGSGGAYEQYF.

The chain has TRBV9 and TRBJ2-3; 8 nucleotides agree with TRBD2. Germline loops: CDR1 SGDLS, CDR2 YYNGEE. V shed 3 bases and J 4 bases; nucleotides not matched to a gene: 7. There are 15 residues in the CDR3. CDR3 DNA: TGTGCCAGCAGCGCGGAACCCGGGGGGGCAGATACGCAGTATTTT. Encoded protein: CASSAEPGGADTQYF.

This clone was detected a few times. The chain links TRBV6-1 to TRBJ2-7; TRBD2 matches 13 bases. The J segment lost 4 bases and the V segment lost 7 bases, leaving 7 bases of the junction unmatched. The CDR3 runs 15 residues. CDR1 and CDR2 from the germline V gene are MNHNS and SASEGT. The CDR3 DNA reads TGTGCCAGCACCGAACTAGCGGGGGGGCGGTACGAGCAGTACTTC. Protein product: CASTELAGGRYEQYF.

The rearrangement joins TRBV29-1 to TRBJ2-7, with 7 bases identical to TRBD2. The trim removed 4 bases at V and 7 bases at J, leaving 4 bases unmatched. The germline V gene encodes CDR1 SQVTM and CDR2 ANQGSEA. The CDR3 is 11 residues long. CDR3 region: CSVGGGGEQYF. The CDR3 nucleotides read TGCAGCGTTGGGGGGGGTGGAGAGCAGTACTTC.

The rearrangement links TRBV7-3 to TRBJ1-6, with D possibly being TRBD1 (6 bases). V was trimmed by 5 bases and J by 7 bases, leaving 12 bases between them. The CDR3 covers 14 residues. From germline, CDR1 is SGHTA and CDR2 FQGTGA. The CDR3, as DNA: TGTGCCAGCAGCCAGGGGACGGAGAATTCACCCCTCCACTTT. This encodes CASSQGTENSPLHF.

The V and J genes are TRBV29-1 and TRBJ2-2, with D possibly being TRBD2 (5 bases). The CDR3 runs 14 residues. CDR1 SQVTM and CDR2 ANQGSEA come from the germline V gene. Trimming took off 5 bases at V and 7 bases at J, with 17 bases between the two ends. The CDR3 DNA follows: TGCAGCGTTCAATTTAGGAGACGGGACGGGGAGCTGTTTTTT. Residues: CSVQFRRRDGELFF.

This clone was picked up a small number of times. In nucleotides, the CDR3 is TGTGCCAGTTCCCTAAGGAACACTGAAGCTTTCTTT. Translated: CASSLRNTEAFF. The chain carries TRBV19 and TRBJ1-1; D ambiguous. Trimming stripped 8 bases from V and 1 base from J, with 8 bases between. This CDR3 has 12 amino acids. CDR1 LNHDA and CDR2 SQIVND come from the germline V gene (reference sequence).

The V call is TRBV19, the J call TRBJ2-7; TRBD1 matches at 8 bases. Germline lookup yields CDR1 LNHDA and CDR2 SQIVND (reference sequence). The junction had 9 bases not matched to a gene; V was cut back by 9 bases and J by 5 bases. The CDR3 spans 13 residues. DNA for the CDR3: TGTGCCAGCGATGACAGGGGAGCCGACGAGCAGTACTTC. Amino acid sequence: CASDDRGADEQYF.

The chain recombines TRBV7-9 with TRBJ1-4; D is uncertain. Trimming took 1 base from V and 5 from J, leaving 11 bases between them. CDR3 length equals 15 residues. CDR1 and CDR2 (germline): SEHNR, FQNEAQ (reference sequence). The chain's CDR3 is CASSLERRINEKLFF. CDR3 nucleotide sequence: TGTGCCAGCAGCTTAGAGCGACGGATCAATGAAAAACTGTTTTTT. Full variable domain (remainder filled in from reference TRBV7-9 and TRBJ1-4): DTGVSQNPRHKITKRGQNVTFRCDPISEHNRLYWYRQTLGQGPEFLTYFQNEAQLEKSRLLSDRFSAERPKGSFSTLEIQRTEQGDSAMYLCASSLERRINEKLFFGSGTQLSVL.

The chain employs TRBV30 and TRBJ2-3; TRBD1 matches at 8 bases. Germline V gene sequence: CDR1 GTSNPN, CDR2 SVGIG (reference sequence). This CDR3 contains 15 residues. The J segment lost 6 bases and the V segment lost 2 bases, leaving 10 bases of the junction unmatched. In DNA, the CDR3 is TGTGCCTGGAGTCCCAATTCAGGGGGCGCCGATACGCAGTATTTT. Encoded protein: CAWSPNSGGADTQYF.

The chain employs TRBV28 and TRBJ2-3; no firm D call. The CDR3 is made up of 14 amino acids. V dropped 3 bases and J dropped 0 bases, with 7 bases sitting between them. Germline CDR1 and CDR2: MDHEN and SYDVKM. The CDR3 loop is CASSFSSSTDTQYF. The DNA of the CDR3 is TGTGCCAGCAGTTTTAGTTCTAGCACAGATACGCAGTATTTT.